This T cell receptor (beta chain) was observed in a study of T cells in Graves' hyperthyroidism and ophthalmopathy. Worth noting for this clonotype: Its specificity is not known.

From RNA transcripts, TCR beta CDR3 regions were amplified. An initial round of RT-PCR targeting the TCR CDR3 relied on the HTBI primer set. In TCRdb, the multiplex PCR reads were re-called with MiXCR into one record per CDR3 protein. The sample holds about 560,000 distinct CDR3 sequences, about half seen once. Patients between 18 and 65 years old had hyperthyroidism, newly diagnosed and lasting under 2 months. Lactation, pregnancy, other autoimmune disease or uncontrolled infection excluded patients. Germline CDR1 and CDR2: LNHDA and SQIVND (reference sequence). This CDR3 contains 13 residues. Between the trimmed V and J ends, which lost 6 bases and 8 bases, there was a span of 14 bases. Whole-study results and caveats: Most expanded thyroid clonotypes above 0.001 recurred in blood.

This clonotype was obtained from a woman aged 18-30 years with Graves' hyperthyroidism. Sequences were obtained from peripheral blood or thyroid tissue (not recorded which). The gene calls are TRBV19 and TRBJ1-3, with D tentatively TRBD1 (5 bases). The CDR3 sequence: CASRLGPSDTIYF. CDR3 in DNA: TGTGCCAGTAGACTGGGACCCAGCGACACCATATATTTT.